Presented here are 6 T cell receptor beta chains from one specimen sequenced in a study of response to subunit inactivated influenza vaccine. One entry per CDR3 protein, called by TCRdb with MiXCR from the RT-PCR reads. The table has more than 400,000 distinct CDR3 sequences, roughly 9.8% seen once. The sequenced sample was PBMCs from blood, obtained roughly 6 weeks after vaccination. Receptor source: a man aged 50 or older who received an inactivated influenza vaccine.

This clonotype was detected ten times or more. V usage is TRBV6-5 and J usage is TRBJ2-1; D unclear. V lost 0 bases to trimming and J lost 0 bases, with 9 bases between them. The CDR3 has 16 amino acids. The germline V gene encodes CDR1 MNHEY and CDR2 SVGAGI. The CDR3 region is CASSYSFSSSYNEQFF. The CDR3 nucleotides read TGTGCCAGCAGTTACTCGTTTTCAAGCTCCTACAATGAGCAGTTCTTC.

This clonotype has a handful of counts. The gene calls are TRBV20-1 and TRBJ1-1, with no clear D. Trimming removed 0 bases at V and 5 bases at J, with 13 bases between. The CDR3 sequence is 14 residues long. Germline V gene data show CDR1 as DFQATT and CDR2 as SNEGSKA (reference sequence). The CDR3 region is CSARDLHGDTEAFF. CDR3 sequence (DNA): TGCAGTGCTAGAGACCTCCATGGAGATACTGAAGCTTTCTTT.

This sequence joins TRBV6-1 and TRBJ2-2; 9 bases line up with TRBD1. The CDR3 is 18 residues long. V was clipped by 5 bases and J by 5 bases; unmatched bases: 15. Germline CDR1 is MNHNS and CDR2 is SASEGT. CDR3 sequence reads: CASSPPVIGTGRTGELFF. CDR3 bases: TGTGCCAGCAGTCCCCCGGTGATTGGGACAGGGAGGACCGGGGAGCTGTTTTTT.

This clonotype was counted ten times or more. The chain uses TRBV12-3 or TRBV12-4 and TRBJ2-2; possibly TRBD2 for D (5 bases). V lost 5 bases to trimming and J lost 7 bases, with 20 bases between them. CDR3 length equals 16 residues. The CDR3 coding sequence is TGTGCCAGCAGTCTTATAGCCTCGGGGATTGGCGGGGAGCTGTTTTTT. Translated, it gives CASSLIASGIGGELFF.

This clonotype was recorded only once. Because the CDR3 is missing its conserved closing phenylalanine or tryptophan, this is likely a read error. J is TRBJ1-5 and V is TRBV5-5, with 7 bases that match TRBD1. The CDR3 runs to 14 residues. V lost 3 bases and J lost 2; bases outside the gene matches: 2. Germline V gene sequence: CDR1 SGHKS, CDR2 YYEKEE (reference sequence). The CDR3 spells CASSWGTGNQPQHC. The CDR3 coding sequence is TGTGCCAGCAGCTGGGGGACAGGCAATCAGCCCCAGCATTGT.

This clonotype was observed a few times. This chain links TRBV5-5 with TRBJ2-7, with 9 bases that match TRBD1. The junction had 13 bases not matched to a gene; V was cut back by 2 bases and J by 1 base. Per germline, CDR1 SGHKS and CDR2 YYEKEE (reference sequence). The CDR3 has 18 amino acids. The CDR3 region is CASSFGTGLLSGSYEQYF. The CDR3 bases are TGTGCCAGCAGCTTTGGGACAGGGCTTTTGAGCGGGTCCTACGAGCAGTACTTC.